This T cell receptor (beta chain) was profiled in a study of T cells in Graves' hyperthyroidism and ophthalmopathy. Study observations and caveats: Model-based prediction identified ophthalmopathy a median around 6.5 months prior to its onset.

Ophthalmopathy patients all had a Clinical Activity Score of at least 3, a NOSPECS grade of at least 4 and disease under 3 months old. Diagnoses used clinical symptoms, serum thyroxine and TRAb, thyroid ultrasound and orbital computed tomography. Each 10 ml fresh peripheral blood draw supplied the PBMCs. There were TCR beta CDR3 regions amplified from RNA transcripts. When the TCR CDR3 underwent first-round RT-PCR, the HTBI primer set was used. Using its own MiXCR run on the multiplex PCR reads, TCRdb lists one record per CDR3 protein. The sample has about 640,000 distinct CDR3 sequences; more than 14% are singletons. With 3 bases removed from V and 2 bases from J, the gap between germline ends came to 10 bases. The CDR3 consists of 16 residues. Germline V CDR1 and CDR2: KGHDR, SFDVKD. Worth noting for this clonotype: Antigen specificity is unknown.

V usage is TRBV24-1 and J usage is TRBJ2-6, with D unresolved. The TCR was taken from a woman in her forties or fifties with Graves' ophthalmopathy. The sequenced sample was blood. The CDR3 here is CATSDRKSPGANVLTF. CDR3 DNA: TGTGCCACCAGTGATCGGAAGTCTCCTGGGGCCAACGTCCTGACTTTC.